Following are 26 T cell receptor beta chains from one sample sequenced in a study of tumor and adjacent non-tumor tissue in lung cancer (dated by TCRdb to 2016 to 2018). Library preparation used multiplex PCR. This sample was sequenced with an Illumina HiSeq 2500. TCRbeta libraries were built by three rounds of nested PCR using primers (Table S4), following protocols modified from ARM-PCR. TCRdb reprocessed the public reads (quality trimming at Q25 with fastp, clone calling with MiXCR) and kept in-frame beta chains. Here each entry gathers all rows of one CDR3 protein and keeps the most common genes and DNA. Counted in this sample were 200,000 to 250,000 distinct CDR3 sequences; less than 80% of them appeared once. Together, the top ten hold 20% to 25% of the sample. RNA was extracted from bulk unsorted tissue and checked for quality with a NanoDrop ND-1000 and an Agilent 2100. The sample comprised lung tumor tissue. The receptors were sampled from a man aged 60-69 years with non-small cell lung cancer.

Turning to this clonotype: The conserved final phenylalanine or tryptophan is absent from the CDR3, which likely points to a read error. The CDR3 reads CGENGQLSYEQYL. CDR3 in DNA: TGCGGCGAGAATGGACAGCTCTCCTACGAGCAGTACTTG. This chain joins TRBV20-1 and TRBJ2-7, with D possibly being TRBD1 (6 bases). The CDR3 is 13 amino acids. Germline assignment: CDR1 DFQATT and CDR2 SNEGSKA (reference sequence).

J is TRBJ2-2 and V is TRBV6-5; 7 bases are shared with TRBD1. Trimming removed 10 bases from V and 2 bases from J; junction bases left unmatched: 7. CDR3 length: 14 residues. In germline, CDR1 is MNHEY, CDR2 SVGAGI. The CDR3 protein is CANRRTGNTGELFF. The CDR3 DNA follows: TGTGCCAACAGGCGGACAGGAAACACCGGGGAGCTGTTTTTT.

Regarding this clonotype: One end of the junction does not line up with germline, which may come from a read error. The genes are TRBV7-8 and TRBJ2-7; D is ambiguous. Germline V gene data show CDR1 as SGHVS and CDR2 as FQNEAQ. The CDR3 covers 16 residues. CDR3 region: CAGSLEQLDLSYEQYF. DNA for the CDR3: TGTGCCGGCAGCTTAGAACAGCTCGATCTATCCTACGAGCAGTACTTC.

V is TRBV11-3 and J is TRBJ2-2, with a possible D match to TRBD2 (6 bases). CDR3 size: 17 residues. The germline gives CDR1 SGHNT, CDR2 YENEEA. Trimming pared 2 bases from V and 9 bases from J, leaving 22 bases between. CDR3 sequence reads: CASSLTVTSGRGRELFF. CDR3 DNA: TGTGCCAGCAGCTTAACCGTGACTAGTGGGAGAGGCCGGGAGCTGTTTTTT.

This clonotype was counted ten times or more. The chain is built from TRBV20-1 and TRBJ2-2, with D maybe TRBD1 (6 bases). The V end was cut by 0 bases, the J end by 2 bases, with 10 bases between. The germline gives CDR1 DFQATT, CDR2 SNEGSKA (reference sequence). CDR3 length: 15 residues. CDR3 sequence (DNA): TGCAGTGCTAGAGAGAGGACAGTCAACACCGGGGAGCTGTTTTTT. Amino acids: CSARERTVNTGELFF.

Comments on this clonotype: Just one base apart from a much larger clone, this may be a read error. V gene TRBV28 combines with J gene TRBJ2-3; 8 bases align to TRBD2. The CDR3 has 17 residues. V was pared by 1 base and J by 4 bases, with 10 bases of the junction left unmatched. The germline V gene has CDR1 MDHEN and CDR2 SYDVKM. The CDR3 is CASSLSCAGGVPDTQYF. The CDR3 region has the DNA TGTGCCAGCAGTTTATCTTGTGCGGGGGGTGTACCAGATACGCAGTATTTT.

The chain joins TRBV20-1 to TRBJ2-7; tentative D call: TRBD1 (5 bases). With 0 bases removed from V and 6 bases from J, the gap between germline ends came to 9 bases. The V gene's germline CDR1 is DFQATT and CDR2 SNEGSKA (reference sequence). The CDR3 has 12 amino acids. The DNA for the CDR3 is TGCAGTGCTAGAGAGAGTAGGGGCGAGCAGTACTTC. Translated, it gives CSARESRGEQYF.

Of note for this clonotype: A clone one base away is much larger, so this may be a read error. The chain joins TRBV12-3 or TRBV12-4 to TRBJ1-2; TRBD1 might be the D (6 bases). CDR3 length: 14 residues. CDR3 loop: CASSPGHGNYGHTF. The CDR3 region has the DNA TGTGCCAGCAGCCCGGGACACGGGAACTATGGCCACACCTTC.

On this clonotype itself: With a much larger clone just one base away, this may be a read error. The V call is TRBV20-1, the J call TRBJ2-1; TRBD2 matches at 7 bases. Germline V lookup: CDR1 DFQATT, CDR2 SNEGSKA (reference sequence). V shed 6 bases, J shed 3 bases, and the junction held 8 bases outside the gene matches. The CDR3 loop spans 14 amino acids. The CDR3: CSAQGGRIYNEQFF. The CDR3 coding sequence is TGCAGTGCCCAGGGCGGGAGAATCTACAATGAGCAGTTCTTC.

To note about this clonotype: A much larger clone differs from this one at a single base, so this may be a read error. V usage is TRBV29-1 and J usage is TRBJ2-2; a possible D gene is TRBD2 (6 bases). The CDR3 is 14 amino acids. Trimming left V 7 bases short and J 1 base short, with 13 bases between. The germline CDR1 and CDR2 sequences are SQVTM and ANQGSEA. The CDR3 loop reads CSAARRGNTGELFF. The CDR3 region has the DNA TGCAGCGCCGCCAGGCGGGGGAACACCGGGGAGCTGTTTTTT.

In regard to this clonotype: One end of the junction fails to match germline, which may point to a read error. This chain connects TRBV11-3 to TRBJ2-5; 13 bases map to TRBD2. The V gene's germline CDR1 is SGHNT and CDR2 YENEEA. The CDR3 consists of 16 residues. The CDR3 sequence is CASSVLAGGYGKTQYF. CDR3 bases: TGTGCCAGCAGCGTACTAGCGGGGGGGTATGGAAAGACCCAATACTTC. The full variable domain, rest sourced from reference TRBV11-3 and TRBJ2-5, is EAGVVQSPRYKIIEKKQPVAFWCNPISGHNTLYWYLQNLGQGPELLIRYENEEAVDDSQLPKDRFSAERLKGVDSTLKIQPAELGDSAVYLCASSVLAGGYGKTQYFGPGTRLLVL.

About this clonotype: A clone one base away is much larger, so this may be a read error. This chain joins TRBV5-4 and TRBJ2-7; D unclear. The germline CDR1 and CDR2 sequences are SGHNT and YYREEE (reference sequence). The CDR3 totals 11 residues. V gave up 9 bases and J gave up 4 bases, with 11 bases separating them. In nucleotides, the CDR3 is TGTGCCAACGGATTGGGATACGAGCAGTACTTC. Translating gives CANGLGYEQYF.

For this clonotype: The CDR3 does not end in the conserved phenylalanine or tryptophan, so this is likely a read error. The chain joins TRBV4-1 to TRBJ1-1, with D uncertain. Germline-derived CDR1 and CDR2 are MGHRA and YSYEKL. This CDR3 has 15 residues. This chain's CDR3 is CANSQQRTMNTEAFV. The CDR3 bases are TGCGCCAACAGCCAACAGCGGACTATGAACACTGAAGCTTTCGTT.

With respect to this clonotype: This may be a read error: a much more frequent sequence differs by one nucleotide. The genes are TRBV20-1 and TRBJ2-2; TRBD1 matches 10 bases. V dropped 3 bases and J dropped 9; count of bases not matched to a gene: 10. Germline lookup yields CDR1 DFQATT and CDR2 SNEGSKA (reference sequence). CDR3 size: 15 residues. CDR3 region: CSARSRTGGTWELFF. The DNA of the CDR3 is TGCAGTGCTAGGTCGAGGACAGGGGGGACCTGGGAGCTGTTTTTT.

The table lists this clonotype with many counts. The CDR3 here is CASIPGLGEKLFF. The DNA for the CDR3 is TGTGCCAGCATCCCGGGTTTGGGGGAAAAACTGTTTTTT. This rearrangement joins TRBV6-1 to TRBJ1-4; no clear D. The CDR3 contains 13 residues. Trimming pared 7 bases from V and 8 bases from J, leaving 14 bases between. Germline CDR1 reads MNHNS; CDR2 reads SASEGT.

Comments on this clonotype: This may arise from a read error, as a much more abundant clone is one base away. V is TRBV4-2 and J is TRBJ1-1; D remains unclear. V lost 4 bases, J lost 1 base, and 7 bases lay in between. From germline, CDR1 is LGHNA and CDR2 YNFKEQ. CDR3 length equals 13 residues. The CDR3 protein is CASSRRKNTEAFF. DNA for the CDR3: TGTGCCAGCAGCCGACGGAAGAACACTGAAGCTTTCTTT.

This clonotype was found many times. The CDR3 spells CSATFGSGRGDTQYF. CDR3 nucleotide sequence: TGCAGTGCTACCTTTGGGAGCGGGAGGGGAGATACGCAGTATTTT. The chain recombines TRBV20-1 with TRBJ2-3; 10 bases match TRBD2. Germline V gene data show CDR1 as DFQATT and CDR2 as SNEGSKA (reference sequence). Losses at the gene ends were 4 bases for V and 5 bases for J; bases not matched to a gene: 9. This CDR3 has 15 residues.

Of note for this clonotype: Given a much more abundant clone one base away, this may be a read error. CDR3 coding DNA: TGCGCCAGCAGCTTGGTGGCAGGGGTTGGCTGCACCTTC. The encoded protein is CASSLVAGVGCTF. The chain links TRBV5-1 to TRBJ1-2; TRBD1 might be the D (6 bases). The CDR3 is 13 residues long. Germline V gives CDR1 SGHRS, CDR2 YFSETQ.

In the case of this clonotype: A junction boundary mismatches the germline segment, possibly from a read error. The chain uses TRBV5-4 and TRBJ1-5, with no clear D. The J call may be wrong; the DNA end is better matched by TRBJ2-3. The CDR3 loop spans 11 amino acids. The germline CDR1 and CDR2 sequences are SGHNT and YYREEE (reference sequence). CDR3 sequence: CVSSLRRPQYF. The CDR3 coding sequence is TGTGTCAGCAGCTTGAGGCGGCCCCAGTATTTT.

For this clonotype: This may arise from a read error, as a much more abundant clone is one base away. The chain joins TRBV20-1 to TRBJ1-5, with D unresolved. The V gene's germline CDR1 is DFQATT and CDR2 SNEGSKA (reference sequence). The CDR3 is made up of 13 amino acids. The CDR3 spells CNVTPQSNQPQHF. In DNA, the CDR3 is TGCAATGTCACGCCGCAGTCCAATCAGCCCCAGCATTTT.

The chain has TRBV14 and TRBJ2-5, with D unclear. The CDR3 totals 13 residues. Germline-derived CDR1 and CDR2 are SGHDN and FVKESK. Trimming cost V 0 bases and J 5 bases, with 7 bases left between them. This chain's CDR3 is CASSQDLGETQYF. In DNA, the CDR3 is TGTGCCAGCAGCCAAGATTTGGGGGAGACCCAGTACTTC.

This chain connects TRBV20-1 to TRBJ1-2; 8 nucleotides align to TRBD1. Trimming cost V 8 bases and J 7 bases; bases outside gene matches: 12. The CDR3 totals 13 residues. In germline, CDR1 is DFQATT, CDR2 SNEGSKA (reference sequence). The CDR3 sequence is CSTQMDRASGYTF. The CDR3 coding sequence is TGCAGTACTCAGATGGACAGGGCTTCTGGCTACACCTTC.

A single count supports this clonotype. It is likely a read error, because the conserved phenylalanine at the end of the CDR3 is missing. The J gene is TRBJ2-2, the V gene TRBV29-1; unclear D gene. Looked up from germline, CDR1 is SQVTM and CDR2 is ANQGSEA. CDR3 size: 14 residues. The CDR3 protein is CNAAYSSKAGELFL. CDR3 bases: TGCAACGCTGCGTACTCGTCGAAGGCCGGGGAGCTGTTTCTT.

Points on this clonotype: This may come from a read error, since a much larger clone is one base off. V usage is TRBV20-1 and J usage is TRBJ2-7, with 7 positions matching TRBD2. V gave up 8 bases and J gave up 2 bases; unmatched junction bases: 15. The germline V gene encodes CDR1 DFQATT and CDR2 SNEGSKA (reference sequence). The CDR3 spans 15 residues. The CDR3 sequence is CSFEVHSGSTYEQYF. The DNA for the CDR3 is TGCAGTTTTGAGGTTCATAGCGGGTCTACCTACGAGCAGTACTTC.

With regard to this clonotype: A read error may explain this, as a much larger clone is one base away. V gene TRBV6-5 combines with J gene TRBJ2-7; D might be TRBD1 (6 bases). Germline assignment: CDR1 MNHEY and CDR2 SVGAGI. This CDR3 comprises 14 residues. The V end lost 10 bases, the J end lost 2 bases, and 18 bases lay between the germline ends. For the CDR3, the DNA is TGTGCCATCAACCGACAGGACGTCCCCTACGAGCAGTACTTC. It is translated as CAINRQDVPYEQYF.

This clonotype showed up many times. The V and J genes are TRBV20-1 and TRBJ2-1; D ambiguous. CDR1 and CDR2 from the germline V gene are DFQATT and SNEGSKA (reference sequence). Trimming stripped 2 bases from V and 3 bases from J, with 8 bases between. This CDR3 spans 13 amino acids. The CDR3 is CSARRPGYNEQFF. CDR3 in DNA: TGCAGTGCTAGACGCCCTGGCTACAATGAGCAGTTCTTC.